Listed here are 18 T cell receptor beta chains from one sample, sequenced in a study of OX40 agonist ivuxolimab in advanced cancers. Produced via immunoSEQ multiplex PCR; TCRdb's table is partial and in-frame only. The sample has 95,000 to 150,000 clones; less than 95% are singletons. Sequenced material: CD4+ or CD8+ T cells sorted from blood, taken in a trial of the OX40 agonist ivuxolimab. The receptors stem from an adult with an advanced solid tumor such as melanoma, head and neck, liver or kidney cancer.

V is TRBV5-4 and J is TRBJ2-5; D is uncertain. CDR3 length: 12 amino acids. Germline values: CDR1 SGHNT, CDR2 YYREEE (reference sequence). The V gene lost 0 bases and the J gene lost 4 bases, with 4 bases spanning the gap. CDR3 DNA: TGTGCCAGCAGCTTGGAAACAGAGACCCAGTACTTC. As protein: CASSLETETQYF.

The chain joins TRBV9 to TRBJ2-3; 11 bases match TRBD1. With 4 bases clipped from V and 6 bases from J, the junction kept 13 bases outside the gene matches. The germline CDR1 and CDR2 sequences are SGDLS and YYNGEE. This CDR3 is built from 17 residues. CDR3 region: CASSLFAQDRGLDTQYF. CDR3 DNA sequence: TGTGCCAGCAGCCTATTCGCCCAGGACAGGGGGCTTGATACGCAGTATTTT.

V is TRBV15 and J is TRBJ2-3; 8 nucleotides line up with TRBD2. J lost 4 bases, V lost 0 bases, and 3 bases had no gene match. Germline V gene data show CDR1 as LNHNV and CDR2 as YYDKDF (reference sequence). This CDR3 is 15 amino acids long. In nucleotides, the CDR3 is TGTGCCACCAGCAGAGATCGGGAGGGAGCAGATACGCAGTATTTT. The encoded protein is CATSRDREGADTQYF. Supplemented by reference TRBV15 and TRBJ2-3, the full variable domain reads DAMVIQNPRYQVTQFGKPVTLSCSQTLNHNVMYWYQQKSSQAPKLLFHYYDKDFNNEADTPDNFQSRRPNTSFCFLDIRSPGLGDTAMYLCATSRDREGADTQYFGPGTRLTVL.

This sequence joins TRBV30 and TRBJ1-2; D is perhaps TRBD1 (6 bases). Germline assignment: CDR1 GTSNPN and CDR2 SVGIG (reference sequence). Trimming took 0 bases from V and 4 from J, leaving 9 bases between them. This CDR3 spans 13 amino acids. This CDR3 is CAWSVGQSYGYTF. CDR3 sequence (DNA): TGTGCCTGGAGTGTTGGACAGTCCTATGGCTACACCTTC. Full variable domain (remainder filled in from reference TRBV30 and TRBJ1-2): SQTIHQWPATLVQPVGSPLSLECTVEGTSNPNLYWYRQAAGRGLQLLFYSVGIGQISSEVPQNLSASRPQDRQFILSSKKLLLSDSGFYLCAWSVGQSYGYTFGSGTRLTVV.

The J gene is TRBJ2-1, the V gene TRBV5-6; no clear D. V lost 2 bases and J 0 bases, leaving 12 bases between the germline ends. Germline V gene data show CDR1 as SGHDT and CDR2 as YYEEEE. The CDR3 is 16 residues long. The CDR3 here is CASSFRLVSSYNEQFF. The CDR3 DNA sequence: TGTGCCAGCAGCTTCCGACTGGTTAGCTCCTACAATGAGCAGTTCTTC.

The chain carries TRBV13 and TRBJ2-5, with 8 bases matching TRBD1. CDR3 length: 14 residues. Trimming at V came to 8 bases and at J to 4 bases, leaving 9 bases not matched to a gene. Germline V gives CDR1 PRHDT, CDR2 FYEKMQ (reference sequence). The CDR3 reads CASEDREGGETQYF. In DNA form, the CDR3 reads TGTGCCAGCGAGGACAGGGAAGGAGGAGAGACCCAGTACTTC.

The V call is TRBV28, the J call TRBJ2-1; weak D call: TRBD1 (6 bases). This CDR3 is 14 amino acids long. V lost 9 bases, J lost 7 bases, and 19 bases lay in between. CDR1 MDHEN and CDR2 SYDVKM come from the germline V gene. In DNA form, the CDR3 reads TGTGCCAGTTCCGGACAGTTCCCTAAAAATGAGCAGTTCTTC. Its translation is CASSGQFPKNEQFF.

V usage is TRBV7-2 and J usage is TRBJ2-1; 11 nucleotides align to TRBD2. Per the germline V gene, CDR1 is SGHTA and CDR2 is FQGNSA. The CDR3 runs to 15 residues. J was trimmed by 10 bases and V by 4 bases; bases with no gene match: 9. Here the CDR3 DNA reads TGTGCCAGCAGCTCTGATAGCGGGAGGGTAGAAGAGCAGTTCTTC. It specifies CASSSDSGRVEEQFF. Supplemented by reference TRBV7-2 and TRBJ2-1, the full variable domain reads GAGVSQSPSNKVTEKGKDVELRCDPISGHTALYWYRQSLGQGLEFLIYFQGNSAPDKSGLPSDRFSAERTGGSVSTLTIQRTQQEDSAVYLCASSSDSGRVEEQFFGPGTRLTVL.

The genes are TRBV7-3 and TRBJ2-7; the D gene could be TRBD1 or TRBD2 (6 bases each). The CDR3 extends over 17 amino acids. The germline V gene encodes CDR1 SGHTA and CDR2 FQGTGA. Between the trimmed V and J ends, which lost 5 bases and 1 base, there was a span of 21 bases. This CDR3 is CASSPSSVGGGSYEQYF. CDR3 nucleotide sequence: TGTGCCAGCAGCCCCAGCAGTGTGGGGGGCGGATCCTACGAGCAGTACTTC.

V and J are TRBV25-1 and TRBJ2-7; 9 bases fit TRBD1. J gave up 3 bases and V 5 bases, and 8 bases lay outside the gene matches. The germline CDR1 and CDR2 sequences are MGHDK and SYGVNS. This CDR3 region has 15 residues. DNA for the CDR3: TGTGCCAGCAGTCAAGCCGGGACAGGGATCTACGAGCAGTACTTC. This encodes CASSQAGTGIYEQYF.

The CDR3 sequence: CASSPGGNYGYTF. CDR3 in DNA: TGTGCCAGCTCACCGGGGGGAAACTATGGCTACACCTTC. This chain joins TRBV18 and TRBJ1-2; maybe TRBD1 (5 bases). Germline CDR1 is KGHSH and CDR2 is LQKENI. The CDR3 loop spans 13 amino acids. V was cut by 3 bases and J by 2 bases, with 7 bases left in between. The full variable domain, completed using reference TRBV18 and TRBJ1-2, is NAGVMQNPRHLVRRRGQEARLRCSPMKGHSHVYWYRQLPEEGLKFMVYLQKENIIDESGMPKERFSAEFPKEGPSILRIQQVVRGDSAAYFCASSPGGNYGYTFGSGTRLTVV.

V and J are TRBV27 and TRBJ2-5; D is ambiguous. Near its end, the DNA agrees better with TRBJ2-7, so the J call may be wrong. Germline V gene sequence: CDR1 MNHEY, CDR2 SMNVEV (reference sequence). The CDR3 has 15 amino acids. CDR3 sequence reads: CASSLKGASSYEQYF. CDR3 bases: TGTGCCAGCAGTTTAAAAGGCGCCAGCTCCTACGAGCAGTACTTC.

V and J are TRBV21-1 and TRBJ2-1; TRBD2, the D gene given by the table, was not confirmed from the DNA. TRBV21-1 is classified as a pseudogene. CDR3 size: 17 residues. The CDR3 loop reads CASSKLAGPYQNNEQFF. CDR3 coding DNA: TGTGCCAGCAGCAAACTAGCGGGACCCTACCAAAACAATGAGCAGTTCTTC.

The rearrangement joins TRBV28 to TRBJ1-2; 11 bases align to TRBD1. CDR1 is MDHEN and CDR2 is SYDVKM in the germline V gene. Trimming removed 3 bases from V and 4 bases from J; junction bases left unmatched: 1. This CDR3 spans 14 amino acids. CDR3 sequence reads: CASSLGTGGYGYTF. CDR3 DNA sequence: TGTGCCAGCAGTTTGGGGACAGGGGGCTATGGCTACACCTTC.

The rearrangement links TRBV19 to TRBJ2-5; 7 bases are a match to TRBD2. With 7 bases clipped from V and 9 bases from J, the junction kept 5 bases outside the gene matches. The CDR3 covers 11 residues. The V gene's germline CDR1 is LNHDA and CDR2 SQIVND (reference sequence). CDR3 DNA: TGTGCCAGTATGGGGGGGGAGGCCCAGTACTTC. Translation gives CASMGGEAQYF.

The chain recombines TRBV4-1 with TRBJ2-7; 9 nucleotides agree with TRBD1. J gave up 2 bases and V 2 bases, and 7 bases lay outside the gene matches. This CDR3 has 16 residues. Germline CDR1 reads MGHRA; CDR2 reads YSYEKL. CDR3 in DNA: TGCGCCAGCAGCCAAATACCGGGACAGGGACCCTACGAGCAGTACTTC. Amino acids: CASSQIPGQGPYEQYF.

The chain is built from TRBV27 and TRBJ1-1; 9 bases match TRBD1. The length of the CDR3 is 15 residues. Germline CDR1 is MNHEY and CDR2 is SMNVEV (reference sequence). After removal of 6 bases from V and 0 bases from J, the junction contained 5 bases not matched to a gene. The CDR3 region is CASRTNRGLNTEAFF. The DNA for the CDR3 is TGTGCCAGCAGGACAAACAGGGGGCTGAACACTGAAGCTTTCTTT.

The sample holds a few counts of this clone. The chain couples TRBV7-9 to TRBJ1-2, with 7 bases fitting TRBD1. This CDR3 is 15 amino acids long. With V trimmed by 5 bases and J by 7 bases, 13 bases remained unmatched. The germline CDR1 and CDR2 sequences are SEHNR and FQNEAQ (reference sequence). The CDR3 reads CASSLGDREWGGYTF. The CDR3 DNA reads as TGTGCCAGCAGCCTGGGCGACAGGGAATGGGGTGGCTACACCTTC.